This is a list of T cell receptor beta chains from one sample in a study of blood T cells in healthy people across ages. MiXCR was run by TCRdb on the 5' RACE reads, yielding one entry per CDR3 protein. This sample has about 1.4 million distinct CDR3 sequences, with around 59% found just once. The specimen sequenced was blood. The receptors stem from a man between 18 and 29 years old in good health. Each CDR3 is given with its conserved first and last residue. A D gene is named only where the DNA matches it firmly. Part of the rows lack a size; the others show once, few, many or a class for expanded clones.

DNA | CDR3 | length | J | V | size | D
TGTGCCAGCAGCCTGACTAGCGGGGGGCCCACAGATACGCAGTATTTT | CASSLTSGGPTDTQYF | 16 | TRBJ2-3 | TRBV28 | NA | TRBD2
TGTGCCAGCAGCACAGGGGGCATGTACGAGCAGTACTTC | CASSTGGMYEQYF | 13 | TRBJ2-7 | TRBV12-3/TRBV12-4 | NA | TRBD1
TGCGCCAGCAGCCAGACGCGTGGGGAGCAGTACTTC | CASSQTRGEQYF | 12 | TRBJ2-5 | TRBV4-1 | NA | NA
TGTGCCATCAGGACAGATCATAATTCACCCCTCCACTTT | CAIRTDHNSPLHF | 13 | TRBJ1-6 | TRBV10-3 | few | NA
TGCGCCAGCGGGCCCCGACAGGGCTACGAGCAGTACTTC | CASGPRQGYEQYF | 13 | TRBJ2-7 | TRBV4-1 | NA | TRBD1
TGTGCCAGCAGTACCGGGACTGAAAACACCGGGGAGCTGTTTTTT | CASSTGTENTGELFF | 15 | TRBJ2-2 | TRBV6-2/TRBV6-3 | NA | NA
TGTGCCAGCAGCATTAAAGCCGCAGGTTCTCGCGAGCAGTACTTC | CASSIKAAGSREQYF | 15 | TRBJ2-7 | TRBV7-2 | NA | NA
TGTGCCAGCAGCGTTAGGGGGGTTTTCAATGAGCAGTTCTTC | CASSVRGVFNEQFF | 14 | TRBJ2-1 | TRBV13 | NA | NA
TGTGCCAGCAGTTTAAACAAAAACATTCAGTACTTC | CASSLNKNIQYF | 12 | TRBJ2-4 | TRBV12-3/TRBV12-4 | NA | NA
TGTGCCACCAAACCGGGACAGGGGTACCAAGAGACCCAGTACTTC | CATKPGQGYQETQYF | 15 | TRBJ2-5 | TRBV15 | NA | TRBD1
TGTGCCAGCAGTTACGGTATTTTGAGGGGCTGGGGGTCCAATCAGCCCCAGCATTTT | CASSYGILRGWGSNQPQHF | 19 | TRBJ1-5 | TRBV6-5 | NA | NA
TGCGCCAGCAGCCCCGGGACAGGGAGTGCCTCTGGGGCCAACGTCCTGACTTTC | CASSPGTGSASGANVLTF | 18 | TRBJ2-6 | TRBV5-1 | NA | TRBD1
TGCAGCGTTGATATAGGGGGCAAGGGTAACTATGGCTACACCTTC | CSVDIGGKGNYGYTF | 15 | TRBJ1-2 | TRBV29-1 | NA | TRBD1
TGTGCCAGCAGTTATTACTTGACTAGCGGGAGTCCTGAGACCCAGTACTTC | CASSYYLTSGSPETQYF | 17 | TRBJ2-5 | TRBV7-2 | few | TRBD2
TGCAGTGCTATTTTTTCCTCGGGGGACACTGAAGCTTTCTTT | CSAIFSSGDTEAFF | 14 | TRBJ1-1 | TRBV20-1 | NA | NA
TGTGCCAGCAGCGTGGGTTCGGTTGTCTACGAGCAGTACTTC | CASSVGSVVYEQYF | 14 | TRBJ2-7 | TRBV9 | few | NA